The clone carrying this T cell receptor beta chain came up once. Patients picked for sequencing had shown CD8+CD57+ cell expansion detected by flow cytometry. This entry comes from a study of CD8+CD57+ T cells in acquired aplastic anemia. The CDR3 is 11 residues long. CDR1 SQVTM and CDR2 ANQGSEA come from the germline V gene. V was shortened by 4 bases and J by 8 bases, with 11 bases between the two germline ends. Profiling that covered TCR beta VDJ and CDR3 relied on genomic DNA as its template. MiXCR, run by TCRdb on the reads, gives a single entry per CDR3 protein. In the table there are approximately 190,000 distinct CDR3 sequences, nearly 50% of which are singletons.

Sequencing used sorted CD4+, CD8+, or CD8+CD57+ T cells (not recorded which) from PBMCs. V gene TRBV29-1 combines with J gene TRBJ1-2; D not resolved. The receptor's source is a human donor with aplastic anemia. The CDR3 protein is CSVGGSGGYTF. CDR3 coding DNA: TGCAGCGTTGGTGGGTCTGGGGGCTACACCTTC. Drawing the rest from reference TRBV29-1 and TRBJ1-2, the complete variable domain is SAVISQKPSRDICQRGTSLTIQCQVDSQVTMMFWYRQQPGQSLTLIATANQGSEATYESGFVIDKFPISRPNLTFSTLTVSNMSPEDSSIYLCSVGGSGGYTFGSGTRLTVV.